What follows is one T cell receptor (beta chain) and its context. The antigen this receptor binds is unknown. The sample holds no much larger clone one base away, and base qualities are not on file. This specimen comes from a study of blood T cell repertoires in COVID-19 (dated by TCRdb to about 2020). Study-wide context: Collaborator samples came from the United States, Italy and Spain and covered acute and convalescent phases of COVID-19. A de-identified subject ID, COVID-19 status, age in years and sex were almost always included in the sample metadata. The material from the prospective study consisted of cDNA or gDNA derived from T cells, B-cell-depleted T cells, or PBMCs. The repertoires were made available in a free public database intended to serve as a resource for research on the immune response to SARS-CoV-2. The samples were drawn from two sources: the first 160 participants of the ongoing ImmuneRACE study, and fewer than 1,500 subjects contributed by 6 global collaborators. HLA class I and class II types, where available, came from metadata supplied by the sample provider rather than from assay-based typing. Deeply sampled blood TCRbeta repertoires from subjects exposed to, actively infected with, or recovered from COVID-19 were included in the dataset. Here is what the overall study found, with its caveats: How much clinical and demographic metadata was included differed by source and by participant, and the metadata was provided uncurated.

Enrolling through a virtual design, the prospective study's participants ranged in age from roughly 18 to 90 years and lived across approximately 25 United States geographic areas. In the prospective study, participants were assigned to cohorts based on the clinical history participants reported in a screening survey and a study questionnaire. In the prospective study, whole blood, serum and a nasopharyngeal or oropharyngeal swab were collected from each participant by mobile phlebotomists. Participants in the prospective study had the option to provide additional blood draws and questionnaires over an approximately 2-month period. Prospective study blood samples were shipped either frozen or at room temperature before DNA extraction. TCRbeta CDR3 regions were amplified from genomic DNA by means of the immunoSEQ Assay, a bias-controlled multiplex PCR. In the authors' own workflow: Nucleated cell counts per sample were estimated from amplification of reference gene primers within the assay. To quantify the absolute abundance of each unique TCRbeta CDR3 rearrangement, sequence reads were collapsed and filtered. For each sample, productive Simpson clonality was calculated by taking the square root of Simpson's diversity index across productive rearrangements. The immuneACCESS repertoire file appears here via TCRdb, limited to in-frame rearrangements. These files lack a portion of the clones; in checked studies, under half of the deficit traces to unresolved V genes, and the cause of the others is not known. V and J calls and clone size are those listed in that table; D and trimming were worked out from the DNA. The sample table holds around 260,000 clones, of which about 86% were seen once. Clones ranked in the top ten supply under 5% of the sample.

The sequence came from a man aged 30-40 years with acute COVID-19. The material sequenced was PBMCs or T cells enriched from blood (not recorded which).

In nucleotide form, the sequence is TGTGCCAGCAGTGATGACAGCAGTAGCAATCAGCCCCAGCATTTT. This yields the protein CASSDDSSSNQPQHF. The chain links TRBV25-1 with TRBJ1-5; tentative D gene TRBD1, with 5 bases matching. V and J lose 3 bases and 0 bases, and a span of 9 bases separates them. CDR1 and CDR2 are drawn from the germline V gene: MGHDK, SYGVNS. Including cysteine and phenylalanine, the CDR3 has 15 amino acids. Here the CDR3 DNA is all that survives: 45 bases in frame from base 1. This CDR3, with the reference TRBV25-1 and TRBJ1-5 proteins standing in past its ends, gives the full variable domain EADIYQTPRYLVIGTGKKITLECSQTMGHDKMYWYQQDPGMELHLIHYSYGVNSTEKGDLSSESTVSRIRTEHFPLTLESARPSHTSQYLCASSDDSSSNQPQHFGDGTRLSIL.